The 7 T cell receptor beta chains below were found in one sample sequenced in a study of T cells in Graves' hyperthyroidism and ophthalmopathy. TCR beta CDR3 sequences were amplified from RNA transcripts. Initially, a first-round RT-PCR of the TCR CDR3 employed the HTBI primer set. TCRdb used MiXCR to reprocess the multiplex PCR reads, holding one entry per CDR3 protein. This sample has about 300,000 distinct CDR3 sequences, with roughly an eighth found just once. The source material was blood. The source is a middle-aged woman with Graves' hyperthyroidism.

This clonotype was seen repeatedly, ten times or more. The chain uses TRBV7-2 and TRBJ2-5, with D possibly TRBD2 on 6 matching bases. The V gene's germline CDR1 is SGHTA and CDR2 FQGNSA. V was trimmed by 4 bases and J by 0 bases, leaving 9 bases between them. This CDR3 is built from 14 residues. CDR3 sequence: CASSWGVNQETQYF. CDR3 nucleotide sequence: TGTGCCAGCAGCTGGGGGGTAAACCAAGAGACCCAGTACTTC.

This clonotype was detected only a few times. This chain joins TRBV19 and TRBJ2-7, with 12 bases lining up with TRBD1. The CDR3 loop spans 15 amino acids. Per germline, CDR1 LNHDA and CDR2 SQIVND (reference sequence). After removal of 5 bases from V and 3 bases from J, the junction contained 5 bases not matched to a gene. The CDR3 nucleotides read TGTGCCAGTAGTCCTGGGACAGGGGGCGGCTACGAGCAGTACTTC. As protein: CASSPGTGGGYEQYF.

This clonotype was counted ten times or more. This chain links TRBV2 with TRBJ2-7; D not resolved. V was trimmed by 6 bases and J by 4 bases, leaving 10 bases between them. CDR3 length equals 12 residues. The germline V gene encodes CDR1 SNHLY and CDR2 FYNNEI. CDR3 residues: CASSQTFYEQYF. The CDR3 region has the DNA TGTGCCAGCAGCCAAACGTTTTACGAGCAGTACTTC.

This clonotype was counted at least ten times. V is TRBV7-9 and J is TRBJ1-1, with TRBD1 identical over 8 bases. CDR1 SEHNR and CDR2 FQNEAQ come from the germline V gene (reference sequence). V lost 5 bases to trimming and J lost 1 base; unmatched junction nucleotides: 6. The CDR3 runs 15 residues. CDR3 DNA sequence: TGTGCCAGCAGCCCAGGACAGGGTGAGAACACTGAAGCTTTCTTT. It yields the protein CASSPGQGENTEAFF.

This clonotype was recorded many times. The chain uses TRBV18 and TRBJ2-3; D may be TRBD2 (5 bases). V was clipped by 2 bases and J by 2 bases, with 8 bases between them. This CDR3 spans 14 amino acids. CDR1 KGHSH and CDR2 LQKENI come from the germline V gene. CDR3 sequence reads: CASSPKDSTDTQYF. CDR3 bases: TGTGCCAGCTCACCAAAGGACTCCACAGATACGCAGTATTTT.

This sequence joins TRBV25-1 and TRBJ1-2; 7 bases agree with TRBD1. Germline CDR1 and CDR2: MGHDK and SYGVNS. There are 14 residues in the CDR3. V shed 3 bases, J shed 4 bases, and the junction held 5 bases outside the gene matches. CDR3 loop: CASSDNRGGYGYTF. As DNA, the CDR3 is TGTGCCAGCAGTGACAACAGGGGTGGCTATGGCTACACCTTC.

This clonotype has only a few counts. V gene TRBV4-2 combines with J gene TRBJ2-3; 10 bases map to TRBD2. Looked up from germline, CDR1 is LGHNA and CDR2 is YNFKEQ. Unmatched junction bases numbered 5, after V lost 6 bases and J lost 2 bases. The CDR3 contains 15 residues. CDR3 sequence: CASSVGLAYTDTQYF. In DNA, the CDR3 is TGTGCCAGCAGTGTGGGACTAGCGTACACAGATACGCAGTATTTT.